This T cell receptor beta chain appears in the sequencing data of a study of T-cell memory formation after mild COVID-19 (dated by TCRdb to the early 2020s). Some background on the complete study: TCR sequence clusters from the two donors were found to be largely donor specific. The cohort comprised two young, previously healthy adult volunteers, one female and one male. T-cell clones expanding and contracting after mild COVID-19 in two donors were tracked by longitudinal TCRalpha and TCRbeta repertoire sequencing. The full study reports these points: Balanced CD4/CD8 phenotypes were observed for clones contracting from day 15 to 85, whereas a bias towards CD4+ was observed for a second wave of clones expanding from day 15 to 37. Only a couple of mild cases were covered by the study, and larger cohorts that include severe cases with pre-infection samples were considered necessary. The second-wave clones that peaked on day 37 were not confirmed to be SARS-CoV-2 specific. Some responding clones were detected in pre-infection memory, which suggested that pre-existing cross-reactive memory T cells had joined the SARS-CoV-2 response. Contracting CD4+ clones were located mainly in the CM and EM memory subsets, whereas CD8+ clones were found to be enriched in EMRA.

Counted from cysteine to phenylalanine, this CDR3 has 15 amino acids. Solely the CDR3 DNA is kept, with 45 bases framed from the first base. The V end gives up 8 bases and the J end 4 bases, leaving 12 bases in the junction not matched to a gene. The germline V gene specifies SGHTA as CDR1 and FQGTGA as CDR2. PBMCs were isolated by Ficoll-Paque density gradient centrifugation. Turning to this clonotype: Its antigen is currently not known. Qualities for individual bases were not recorded, and no much larger clone is one base off.

The run used an Illumina NovaSeq 6000. Using 5'RACE with constant-segment primers, TCRalpha and TCRbeta cDNA libraries were constructed, with sample barcodes and unique molecular identifiers added in the process. RNA was extracted from every sample with Trizol reagent. Library amplification was performed in two PCR steps, and a second sample barcode and Illumina TruSeq adapters were introduced in the second step. Sequencing of the libraries was done on an Illumina NovaSeq, producing 2 x 150 bp paired-end reads. The published analysis was carried out like this. The reads were demultiplexed and collapsed into UMI-guided consensus sequences using migec v1.2.7. Using mixcr v2.1.11, UMI consensuses were aligned to TRA and TRB V and J templates and then assembled into clonotypes. A clonotype was counted as expanded or contracted only if both edgeR and NoisET called the change significant, with noise models trained on biological replicates. For edgeR calls, the thresholds were a false discovery rate-adjusted p below 0.01 and a log2 fold-change of 1. PCA with hierarchical clustering of max-normalized trajectories of the 1000 most abundant clonotypes was used as exploratory dynamics analysis. Separately sequenced CD4+ and CD8+ repertoires were used to assign a CD4 or CD8 phenotype to each responding clone. TCRdb itself trimmed the public reads at Q25 with fastp, ran MiXCR and retained productive beta chains. Identical CDR3 proteins give one entry, which carries the most common genes and DNA. These V and J calls derive from TCRdb rather than the authors' analysis. This sample has fewer than 550,000 distinct CDR3 sequences in its table, and approximately 20% of those were observed once. The ten largest clones add up to 8.4% of the sample.

Material for sequencing was PBMCs or a T cell subset sorted from them (not recorded which). This receptor was identified in an adult woman who had mild COVID-19 (a few samples of this study predate the infection). The sample titles of this study are shuffled in the database, so cell type and time point are left out; the donor was told from shared clones. The chain is assembled from TRBV7-3 and TRBJ2-3, with TRBD2 matching 7 junction bases. In nucleotides, the sequence is TGTGCCAGCGATATGGGGGAGGGCCTATCAGATACGCAGTATTTT. Protein translation: CASDMGEGLSDTQYF.